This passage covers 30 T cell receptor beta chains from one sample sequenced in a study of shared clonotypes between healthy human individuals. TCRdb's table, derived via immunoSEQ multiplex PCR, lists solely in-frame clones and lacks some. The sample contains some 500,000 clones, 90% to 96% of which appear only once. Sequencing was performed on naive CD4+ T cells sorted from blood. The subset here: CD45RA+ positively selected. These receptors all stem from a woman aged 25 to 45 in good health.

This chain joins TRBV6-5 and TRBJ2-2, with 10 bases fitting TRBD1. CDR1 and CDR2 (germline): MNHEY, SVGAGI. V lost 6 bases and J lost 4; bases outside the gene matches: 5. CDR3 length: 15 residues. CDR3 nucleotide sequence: TGTGCCAGCAGCCCGGGGACAGGGGTCACCGGGGAGCTGTTTTTT. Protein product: CASSPGTGVTGELFF.

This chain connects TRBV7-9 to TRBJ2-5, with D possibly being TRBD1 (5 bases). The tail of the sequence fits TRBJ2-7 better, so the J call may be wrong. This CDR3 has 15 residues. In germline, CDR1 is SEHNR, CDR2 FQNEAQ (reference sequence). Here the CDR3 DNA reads TGTGCCAGCAGCGGCAGGGTTCCGACTTTGTACGAGCAGTACTTC. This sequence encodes CASSGRVPTLYEQYF.

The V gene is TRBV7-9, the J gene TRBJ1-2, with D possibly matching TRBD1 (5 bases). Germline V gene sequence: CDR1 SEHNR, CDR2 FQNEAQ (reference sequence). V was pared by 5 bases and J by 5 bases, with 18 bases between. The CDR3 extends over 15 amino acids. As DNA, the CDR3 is TGTGCCAGCAGCCCCTCGGGACGCGCGGTGTATGGCTACACCTTC. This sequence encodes CASSPSGRAVYGYTF.

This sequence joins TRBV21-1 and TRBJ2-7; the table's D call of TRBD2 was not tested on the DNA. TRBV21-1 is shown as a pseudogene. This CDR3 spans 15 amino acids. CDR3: CASSKCSGRAYEQYF. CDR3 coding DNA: TGTGCCAGCAGCAAATGTAGCGGGAGGGCCTACGAGCAGTACTTC.

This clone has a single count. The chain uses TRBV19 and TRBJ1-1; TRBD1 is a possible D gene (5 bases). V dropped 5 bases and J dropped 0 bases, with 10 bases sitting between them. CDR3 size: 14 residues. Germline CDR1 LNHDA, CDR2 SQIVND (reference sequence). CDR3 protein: CASSRDSMNTEAFF. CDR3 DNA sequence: TGTGCCAGTAGTCGCGACAGCATGAACACTGAAGCTTTCTTT.

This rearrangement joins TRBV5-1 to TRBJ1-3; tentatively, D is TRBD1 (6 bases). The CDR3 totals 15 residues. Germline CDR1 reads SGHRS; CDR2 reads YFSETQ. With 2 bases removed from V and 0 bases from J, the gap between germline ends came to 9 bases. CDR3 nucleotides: TGCGCCAGCAGCTTAAGGGGGGACTCTGGAAACACCATATATTTT. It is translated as CASSLRGDSGNTIYF.

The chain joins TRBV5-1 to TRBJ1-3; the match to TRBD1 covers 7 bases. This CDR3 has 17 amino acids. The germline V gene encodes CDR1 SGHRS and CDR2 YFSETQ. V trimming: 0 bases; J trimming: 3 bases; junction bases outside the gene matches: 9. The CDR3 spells CASSLAPDWTGGNTIYF. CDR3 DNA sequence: TGCGCCAGCAGCTTGGCCCCGGACTGGACAGGTGGAAACACCATATATTTT.

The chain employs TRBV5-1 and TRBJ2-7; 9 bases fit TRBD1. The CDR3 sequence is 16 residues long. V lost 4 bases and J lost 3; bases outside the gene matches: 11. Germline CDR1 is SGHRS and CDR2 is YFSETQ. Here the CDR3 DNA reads TGCGCCAGCAGCCCGGGGGGAGGACAGGGGAGCTACGAGCAGTACTTC. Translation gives CASSPGGGQGSYEQYF.

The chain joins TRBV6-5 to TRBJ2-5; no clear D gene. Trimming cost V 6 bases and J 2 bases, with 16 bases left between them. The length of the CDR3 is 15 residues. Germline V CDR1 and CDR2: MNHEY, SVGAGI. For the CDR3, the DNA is TGTGCCAGCAGAATCGCCCCGTGGCGGCAAGAGACCCAGTACTTC. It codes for CASRIAPWRQETQYF.

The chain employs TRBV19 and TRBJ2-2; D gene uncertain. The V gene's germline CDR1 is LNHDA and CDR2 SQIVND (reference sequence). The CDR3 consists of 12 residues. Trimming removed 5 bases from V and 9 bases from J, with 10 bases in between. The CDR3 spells CASSPPLRELFF. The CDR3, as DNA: TGTGCCAGTAGTCCCCCCCTTCGGGAGCTGTTTTTT.

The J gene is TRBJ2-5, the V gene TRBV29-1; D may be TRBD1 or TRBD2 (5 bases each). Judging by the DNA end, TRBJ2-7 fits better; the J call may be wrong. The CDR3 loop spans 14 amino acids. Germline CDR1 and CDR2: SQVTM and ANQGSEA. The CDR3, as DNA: TGCAGCGTTCAGGGACGCCCGAAAGGGTCCGAGCAGTACTTC. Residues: CSVQGRPKGSEQYF.

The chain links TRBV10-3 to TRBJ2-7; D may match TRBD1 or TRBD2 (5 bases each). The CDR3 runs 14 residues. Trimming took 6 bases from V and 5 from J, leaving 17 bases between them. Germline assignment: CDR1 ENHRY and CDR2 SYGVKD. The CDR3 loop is CAIRARDVAHEQYF. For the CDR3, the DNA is TGTGCCATCAGAGCCCGGGACGTGGCCCACGAGCAGTACTTC.

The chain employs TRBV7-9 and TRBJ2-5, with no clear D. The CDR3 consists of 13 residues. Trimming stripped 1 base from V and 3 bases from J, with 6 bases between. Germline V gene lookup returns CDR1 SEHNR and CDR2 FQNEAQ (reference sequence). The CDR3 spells CASSLVPEETQYF. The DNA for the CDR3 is TGTGCCAGCAGCTTAGTACCAGAAGAGACCCAGTACTTC. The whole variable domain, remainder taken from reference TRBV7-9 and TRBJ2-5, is DTGVSQNPRHKITKRGQNVTFRCDPISEHNRLYWYRQTLGQGPEFLTYFQNEAQLEKSRLLSDRFSAERPKGSFSTLEIQRTEQGDSAMYLCASSLVPEETQYFGPGTRLLVL.

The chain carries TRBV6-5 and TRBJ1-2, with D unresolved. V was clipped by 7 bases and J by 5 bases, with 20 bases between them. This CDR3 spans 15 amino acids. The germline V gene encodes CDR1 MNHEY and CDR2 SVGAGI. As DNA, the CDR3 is TGTGCCAGCAAGGACTATACGAAAGACGAGTATGGCTACACCTTC. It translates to CASKDYTKDEYGYTF.

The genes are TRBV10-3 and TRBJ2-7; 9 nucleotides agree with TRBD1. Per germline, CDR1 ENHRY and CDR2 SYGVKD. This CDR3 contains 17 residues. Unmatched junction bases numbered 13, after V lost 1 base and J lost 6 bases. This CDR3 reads CAISEFPGQGSPGEQYF. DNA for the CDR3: TGTGCCATCAGTGAGTTCCCCGGACAGGGGTCGCCCGGCGAGCAGTACTTC.

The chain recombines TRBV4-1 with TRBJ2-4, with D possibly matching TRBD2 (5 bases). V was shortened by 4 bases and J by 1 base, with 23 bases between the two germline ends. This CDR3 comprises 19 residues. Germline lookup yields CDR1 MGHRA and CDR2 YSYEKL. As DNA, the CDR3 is TGCGCCAGCAGCCCAGGTCGGGCCCTAGCCCGCAGCGCCAAAAACATTCAGTACTTC. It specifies CASSPGRALARSAKNIQYF.

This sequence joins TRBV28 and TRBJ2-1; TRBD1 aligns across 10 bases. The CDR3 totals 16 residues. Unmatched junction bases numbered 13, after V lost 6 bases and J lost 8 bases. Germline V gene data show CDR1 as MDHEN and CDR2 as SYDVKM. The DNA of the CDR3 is TGTGCCAGCAGATATTGGGGACAGGGGAAGGGGGATGAGCAGTTCTTC. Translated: CASRYWGQGKGDEQFF.

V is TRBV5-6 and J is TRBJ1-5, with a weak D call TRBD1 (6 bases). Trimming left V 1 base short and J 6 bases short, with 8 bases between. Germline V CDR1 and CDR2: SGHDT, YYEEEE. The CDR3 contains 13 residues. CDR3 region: CASSLKGGQPQHF. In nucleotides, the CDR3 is TGTGCCAGCAGCTTGAAGGGGGGTCAGCCCCAGCATTTT.

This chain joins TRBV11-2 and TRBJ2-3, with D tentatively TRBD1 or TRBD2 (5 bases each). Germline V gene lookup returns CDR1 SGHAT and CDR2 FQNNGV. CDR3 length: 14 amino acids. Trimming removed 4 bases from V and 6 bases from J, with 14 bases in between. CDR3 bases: TGTGCCAGCAGCTGGGGGATCTCAACGGATACGCAGTATTTT. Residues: CASSWGISTDTQYF.

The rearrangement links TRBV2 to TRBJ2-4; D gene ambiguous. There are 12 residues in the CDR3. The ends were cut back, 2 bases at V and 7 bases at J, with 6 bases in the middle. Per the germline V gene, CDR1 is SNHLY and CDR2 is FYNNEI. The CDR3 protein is CASSESGNIQYF. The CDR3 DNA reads TGTGCCAGCAGTGAAAGTGGCAACATTCAGTACTTC.

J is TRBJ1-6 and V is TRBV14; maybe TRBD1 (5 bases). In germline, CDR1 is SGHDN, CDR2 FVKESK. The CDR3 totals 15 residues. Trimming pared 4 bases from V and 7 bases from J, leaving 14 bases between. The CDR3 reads CASSLNRTPNSPLHF. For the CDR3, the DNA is TGTGCCAGCAGCCTGAATCGGACACCGAATTCACCCCTCCACTTT.

The CDR3 loop is CATQEVEDEQYF. The CDR3 DNA is TGTGCCACCCAAGAGGTTGAGGACGAGCAGTACTTC. The gene calls are TRBV7-9 and TRBJ2-7; D call uncertain. Germline loops: CDR1 SEHNR, CDR2 FQNEAQ (reference sequence). Trimming took off 10 bases at V and 5 bases at J, with 15 bases between the two ends. This CDR3 region has 12 residues.

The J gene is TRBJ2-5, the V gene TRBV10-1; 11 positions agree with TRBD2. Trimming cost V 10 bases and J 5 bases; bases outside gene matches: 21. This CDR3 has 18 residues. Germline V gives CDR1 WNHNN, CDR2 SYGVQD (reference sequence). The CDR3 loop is CATDLGRWVAGGGETQYF. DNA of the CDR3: TGCGCCACCGATCTGGGGAGGTGGGTAGCGGGAGGGGGGGAGACCCAGTACTTC.

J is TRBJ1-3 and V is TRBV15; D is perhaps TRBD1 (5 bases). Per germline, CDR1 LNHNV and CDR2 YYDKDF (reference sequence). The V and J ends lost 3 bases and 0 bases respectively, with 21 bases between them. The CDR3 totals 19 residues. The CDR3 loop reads CATSRSRQPLRDSGNTIYF. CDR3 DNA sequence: TGTGCCACCAGCAGGTCGAGACAGCCGCTGCGAGACTCTGGAAACACCATATATTTT.

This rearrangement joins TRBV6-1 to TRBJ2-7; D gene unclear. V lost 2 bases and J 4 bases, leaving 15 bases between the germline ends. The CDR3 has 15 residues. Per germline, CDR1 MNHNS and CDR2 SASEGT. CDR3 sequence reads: CASSETNLVEYEQYF. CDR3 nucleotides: TGTGCCAGCAGTGAAACGAACCTGGTAGAGTACGAGCAGTACTTC.

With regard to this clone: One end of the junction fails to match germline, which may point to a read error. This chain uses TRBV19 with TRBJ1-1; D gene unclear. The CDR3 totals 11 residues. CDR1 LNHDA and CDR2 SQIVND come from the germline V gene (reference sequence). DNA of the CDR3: TGTGCCAGTAATAAGGCCTCCGAAGTTTTCTTT. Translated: CASNKASEVFF.

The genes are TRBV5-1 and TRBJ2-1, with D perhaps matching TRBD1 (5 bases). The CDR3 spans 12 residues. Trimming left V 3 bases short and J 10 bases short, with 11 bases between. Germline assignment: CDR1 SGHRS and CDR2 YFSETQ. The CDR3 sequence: CASSSRQMEQFF. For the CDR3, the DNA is TGCGCCAGCAGCTCCCGACAGATGGAGCAGTTCTTC.

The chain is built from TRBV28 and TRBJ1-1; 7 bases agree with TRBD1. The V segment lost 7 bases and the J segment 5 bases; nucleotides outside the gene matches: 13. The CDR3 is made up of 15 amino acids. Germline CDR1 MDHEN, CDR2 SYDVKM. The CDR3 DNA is TGTGCCAGCACCGGACAGGCCCTCCTAGGGACTGAAGCTTTCTTT. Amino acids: CASTGQALLGTEAFF.

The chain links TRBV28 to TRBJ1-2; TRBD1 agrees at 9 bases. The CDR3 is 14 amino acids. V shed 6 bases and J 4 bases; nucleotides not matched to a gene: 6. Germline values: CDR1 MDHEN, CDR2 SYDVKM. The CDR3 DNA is TGTGCCAGCAGAAGGACAGGGGCCTCCTATGGCTACACCTTC. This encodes CASRRTGASYGYTF.

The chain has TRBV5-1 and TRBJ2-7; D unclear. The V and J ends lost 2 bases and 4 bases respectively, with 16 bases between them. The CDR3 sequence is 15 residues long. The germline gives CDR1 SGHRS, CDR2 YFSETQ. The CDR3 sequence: CASSLIGSLRYEQYF. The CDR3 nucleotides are TGCGCCAGCAGCTTAATTGGGTCCTTGAGATACGAGCAGTACTTC.